This passage covers 8 T cell receptor beta chains from one sample sequenced in a study of CD8+ T cells in alopecia areata. The sequencing template was cDNA reverse transcribed from extracted RNA. Sequenced by immunoSEQ multiplex PCR; TCRdb stores in-frame clones only, minus some. The table has some 130,000 clones, roughly 50% seen once. Sequenced here: CD4+ T cells sorted from blood, sampled at week 0. The receptor set was obtained from a human donor with alopecia areata.

The chain couples TRBV5-5 to TRBJ2-5, with 10 bases matching TRBD2. With V trimmed by 4 bases and J by 4 bases, 4 bases remained unmatched. CDR1 and CDR2 (germline): SGHKS, YYEKEE (reference sequence). The CDR3 spans 14 residues. The CDR3 DNA is TGTGCCAGCAGCAAGGGACTAGCGCGAGAGACCCAGTACTTC. Translating it yields CASSKGLARETQYF.

This chain links TRBV7-2 with TRBJ2-7; TRBD2 is a possible D gene (7 bases). The CDR3 covers 16 residues. In germline, CDR1 is SGHTA, CDR2 FQGNSA. V lost 7 bases to trimming and J lost 3 bases, with 22 bases between them. The CDR3 DNA reads as TGTGCCAGCAACTCTCTCGCGAGGGGGGGTTACTACGAGCAGTACTTC. Its protein is CASNSLARGGYYEQYF.

The chain is built from TRBV29-1 and TRBJ2-1; the D is unclear. The V gene's germline CDR1 is SQVTM and CDR2 ANQGSEA. CDR3 length equals 13 residues. The V and J ends lost 4 bases and 7 bases respectively, with 14 bases between them. CDR3 bases: TGCAGCGTTGCAGAGACTTCGGTAAATGAGCAGTTCTTC. Its translation is CSVAETSVNEQFF.

The chain has TRBV5-4 and TRBJ1-2; D gene ambiguous. The CDR3 contains 13 residues. Trimming took off 4 bases at V and 2 bases at J, with 9 bases between the two ends. Germline V lookup: CDR1 SGHNT, CDR2 YYREEE (reference sequence). As DNA, the CDR3 is TGTGCCAGCAGCGCTTTTAAGAACTATGGCTACACCTTC. Residues: CASSAFKNYGYTF.

V gene TRBV2 combines with J gene TRBJ2-1; no clear D. The germline V gene has CDR1 SNHLY and CDR2 FYNNEI. This CDR3 is built from 13 residues. V lost 2 bases and J lost 5, with 7 bases in between. The CDR3, as DNA: TGTGCCAGCAGTGAACGGCAGGACAATGAGCAGTTCTTC. It translates to CASSERQDNEQFF. Full variable domain (outside the CDR3, taken from reference TRBV2 and TRBJ2-1): EPEVTQTPSHQVTQMGQEVILRCVPISNHLYFYWYRQILGQKVEFLVSFYNNEISEKSEIFDDQFSVERPDGSNFTLKIRSTKLEDSAMYFCASSERQDNEQFFGPGTRLTVL.

V gene TRBV30 combines with J gene TRBJ2-7; D ambiguous. The CDR3 runs 13 residues. V shed 5 bases and J shed 5 bases, with 16 bases lying between them. Germline CDR1 GTSNPN, CDR2 SVGIG (reference sequence). CDR3 DNA sequence: TGTGCCTGGTGCGGAGAGGTCGTCCACGAGCAGTACTTC. Amino acids: CAWCGEVVHEQYF.

The sample holds a few counts of this clone. The chain is built from TRBV19 and TRBJ1-2; D may be TRBD1 (5 bases). CDR3 length equals 13 residues. CDR1 is LNHDA and CDR2 is SQIVND in the germline V gene (reference sequence). With 3 bases removed from V and 2 bases from J, the gap between germline ends came to 7 bases. In DNA, the CDR3 is TGTGCCAGTAGTATCAGGGCCAACTATGGCTACACCTTC. Protein sequence: CASSIRANYGYTF.

The gene calls are TRBV6-5 and TRBJ2-7; TRBD2 matches at 10 bases. Per the germline V gene, CDR1 is MNHEY and CDR2 is SVGAGI. V lost 8 bases to trimming and J lost 2 bases; unmatched junction nucleotides: 3. The CDR3 is 13 residues long. CDR3 coding DNA: TGTGCCAGCTTTAGCGGGGGGACCTACGAGCAGTACTTC. Its translation is CASFSGGTYEQYF.